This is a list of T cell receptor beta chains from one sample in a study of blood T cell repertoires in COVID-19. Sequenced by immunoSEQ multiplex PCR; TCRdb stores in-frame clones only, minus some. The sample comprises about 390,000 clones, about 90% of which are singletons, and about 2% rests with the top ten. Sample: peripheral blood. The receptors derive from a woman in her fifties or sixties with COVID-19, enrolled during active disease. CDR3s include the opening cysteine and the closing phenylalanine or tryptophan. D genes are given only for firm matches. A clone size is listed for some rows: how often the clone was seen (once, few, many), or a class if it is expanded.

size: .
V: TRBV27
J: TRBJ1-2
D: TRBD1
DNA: TGTGCCAGCAGTTCGTCCGGGACAGGGGGCGATCTTATCTATGGCTACACCTTC
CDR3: CASSSSGTGGDLIYGYTF

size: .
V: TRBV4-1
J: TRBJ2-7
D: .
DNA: TGCGCCAGCAGCCAAGATCCTAGTGGCCGATCCTACGAGCAGTACTTC
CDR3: CASSQDPSGRSYEQYF

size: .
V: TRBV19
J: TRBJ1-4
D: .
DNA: TGTGCCAGTAGTAATGCCGAGACGGGGGACGAAAAACTGTTTTTT
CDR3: CASSNAETGDEKLFF

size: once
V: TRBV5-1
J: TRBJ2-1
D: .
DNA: TGCGCCAGCAGCTTGGTTCCTACTAGGGGGGGAAATGAGCAGTTCTTC
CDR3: CASSLVPTRGGNEQFF

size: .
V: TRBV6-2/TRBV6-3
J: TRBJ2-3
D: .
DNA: TGTGCCAGCAGTCCGGGCACAGATACGCAGTATTTT
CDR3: CASSPGTDTQYF

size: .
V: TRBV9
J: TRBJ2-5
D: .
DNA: TGTGCCAGCAGCGTAGCTACAGGGTTGGAAGAGACCCAGTACTTC
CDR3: CASSVATGLEETQYF

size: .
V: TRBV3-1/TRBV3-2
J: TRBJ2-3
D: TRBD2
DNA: TGTGCCAGCAGCCAAGTTCGGGGAGCGGGGTACACAGATACGCAGTATTTT
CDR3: CASSQVRGAGYTDTQYF

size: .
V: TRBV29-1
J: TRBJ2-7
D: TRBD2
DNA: TGCAGCGCCCGGGGGGGGTCAGTCTACGAGCAGTACTTC
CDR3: CSARGGSVYEQYF

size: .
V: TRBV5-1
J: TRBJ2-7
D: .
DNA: TGCGCCAGCAGGGGACAAAGCTACGAGCAGTACTTC
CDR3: CASRGQSYEQYF

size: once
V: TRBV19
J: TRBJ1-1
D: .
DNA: TGTGCCAGTAGTACTAACACTGAAGCTTTCTTT
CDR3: CASSTNTEAFF

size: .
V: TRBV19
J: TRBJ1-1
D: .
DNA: TGTGCCAGTAGCCCTGACAGACCACGAGGGAACACTGAAGCTTTCTTT
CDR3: CASSPDRPRGNTEAFF

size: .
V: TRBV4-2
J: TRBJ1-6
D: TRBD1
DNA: TGTGCCAGCAGCCAAGCCTCTAGGGACAGGGGTCGCTCACCCCTCCACTTT
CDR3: CASSQASRDRGRSPLHF

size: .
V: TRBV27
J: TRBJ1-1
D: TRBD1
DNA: TGTGCCAGCAGAAAGGGGACAGGGGGCGCCTGGACTGAAGCTTTCTTT
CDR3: CASRKGTGGAWTEAFF

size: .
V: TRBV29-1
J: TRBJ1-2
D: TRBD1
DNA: TGCAGCGTTGGACAGGGGGTTGGCTACACCTTC
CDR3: CSVGQGVGYTF

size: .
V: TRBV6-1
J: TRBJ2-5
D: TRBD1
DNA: TGTGCCAGCAGTGATGGGACAGAAGAGACCCAGTACTTC
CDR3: CASSDGTEETQYF

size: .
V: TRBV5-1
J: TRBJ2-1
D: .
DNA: TGCGCCAGCAGCTTGGCCTTACGGACTCGGGACAATGAGCAGTTCTTC
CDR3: CASSLALRTRDNEQFF

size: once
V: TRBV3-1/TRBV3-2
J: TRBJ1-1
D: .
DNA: TGTGCCAGCAGCCAGAACTACATCGGCACTCTCTTT
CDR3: CASSQNYIGTLF

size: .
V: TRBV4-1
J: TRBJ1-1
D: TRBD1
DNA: TGCGCCAGCAGCCAAGATTCCAGGACAGGGGGCGTAGGGCACACTGAAGCTTTCTTT
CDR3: CASSQDSRTGGVGHTEAFF

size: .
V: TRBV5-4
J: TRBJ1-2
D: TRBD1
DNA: TGTGCCAGCAGCGGAGGGACAGGGGACAACTATGGCTACACCTTC
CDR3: CASSGGTGDNYGYTF

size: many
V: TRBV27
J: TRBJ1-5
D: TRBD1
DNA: TGTGCCAGCAGCCCCCAGGACAGGGGGCTTGATCAGCCCCAGCATTTT
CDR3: CASSPQDRGLDQPQHF

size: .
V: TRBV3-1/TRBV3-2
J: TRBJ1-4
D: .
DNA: TGTGCCAGCAGCCAAGCTCTGGGGGGGAGTGAAAAACTGTTTTTT
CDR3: CASSQALGGSEKLFF

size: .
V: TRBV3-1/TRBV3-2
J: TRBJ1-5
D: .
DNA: TGTGCCAGCAGCCAAGAGGCGGGGAGCAATCAGCCCCAGCATTTT
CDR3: CASSQEAGSNQPQHF

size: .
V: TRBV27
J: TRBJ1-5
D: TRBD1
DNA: TGTGCCAGCAGTTTAGGACAGGGTTCGGATCAGCCCCAGCATTTT
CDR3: CASSLGQGSDQPQHF

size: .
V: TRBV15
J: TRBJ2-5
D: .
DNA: TGTGCCACCAGCAGAGGAGGATTCTGGAAGACCCAGTACTTC
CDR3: CATSRGGFWKTQYF

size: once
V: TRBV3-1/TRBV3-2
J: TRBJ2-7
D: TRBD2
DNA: TGTGCCAGCAGCCAAGGCCTAGCGGGGGCCGGGAGGGAGCAGTACTTC
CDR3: CASSQGLAGAGREQYF